The clone carrying this T cell receptor (beta chain) was seen only once. Fresh-frozen tumor tissue and more than two years of survival data were available for all. This table comes from immunoSEQ multiplex PCR, and its TCRdb copy is limited to in-frame clones, with some not included. The sample yields 85,000 to 95,000 clones, 65% to 90% seen once. The data were taken from a study of glioma-infiltrating T cells after dendritic cell vaccination. The CDR3 is 14 amino acids. CDR1 SGHTA and CDR2 FQGNSA come from the germline V gene. V lost 5 bases, J lost 1 base, and 9 bases lay in between. This receptor was taken from a human donor with glioblastoma. The sequenced sample was blood, obtained before dendritic cell vaccination. J is TRBJ1-5 and V is TRBV7-2; unclear D gene. The CDR3 nucleotides read TGTGCCAGCAGCCCCGGGAGGAGCAATCAGCCCCAGCATTTT. Translated, it gives CASSPGRSNQPQHF. Drawing the rest from reference TRBV7-2 and TRBJ1-5, the complete variable domain is GAGVSQSPSNKVTEKGKDVELRCDPISGHTALYWYRQSLGQGLEFLIYFQGNSAPDKSGLPSDRFSAERTGGSVSTLTIQRTQQEDSAVYLCASSPGRSNQPQHFGDGTRLSIL.